The clone carrying this TCR beta chain has just a few counts. Its antigen is unknown. These data come from a study of T cell repertoires in cytomegalovirus infection. Study background: Indications came from public TCR beta signatures; they pointed to CMV infection and to a matching HLA type. General study findings and limits: Clonotypes of TCR beta that were HLA-C-restricted and CMV-specific dominated the ex vivo response. Carriers of CMV plus the relevant HLA were identified by cumulative public TCR beta family frequency.

TCRdb reanalysed the reads using MiXCR and keeps one entry per CDR3 protein. The table has about 830,000 distinct CDR3 sequences, less than 35% seen once; the top ten hold roughly 12%. This clonotype was sampled from a human donor in good health (CMV status not recorded). Some clones in this sample may be carry-over from other donors' samples. The sequences come from cultured CD8+ T cells from PBMCs, collected from culture after CMV antigen stimulation.

The CDR3 coding sequence is TGTGCCAGCAGCTTTTTATATTACCCGACGAGCGGCGCCAACACAGATACGCAGTATTTT. Its protein is CASSFLYYPTSGANTDTQYF. The chain combines TRBV11-1 with TRBJ2-3; tentative D call: TRBD2 (5 bases). Trimming left V 3 bases short and J 2 bases short, with 27 bases between. Germline-derived CDR1 and CDR2 are SGHAT and FQDESV (reference sequence). The length of the CDR3 is 20 residues.